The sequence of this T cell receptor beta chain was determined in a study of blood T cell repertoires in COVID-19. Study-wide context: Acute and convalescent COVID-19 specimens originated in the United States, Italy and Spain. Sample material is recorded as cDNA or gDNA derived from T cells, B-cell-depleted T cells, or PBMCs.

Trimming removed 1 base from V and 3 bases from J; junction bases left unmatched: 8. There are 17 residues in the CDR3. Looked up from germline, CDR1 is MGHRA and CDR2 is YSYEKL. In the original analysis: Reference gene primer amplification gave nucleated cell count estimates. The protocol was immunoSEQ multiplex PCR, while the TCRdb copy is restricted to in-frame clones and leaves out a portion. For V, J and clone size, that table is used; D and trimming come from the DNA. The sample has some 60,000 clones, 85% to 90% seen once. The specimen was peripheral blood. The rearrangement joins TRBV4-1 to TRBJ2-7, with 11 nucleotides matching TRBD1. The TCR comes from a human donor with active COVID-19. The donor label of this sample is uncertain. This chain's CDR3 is CASSQGWAGTGGYEQYF. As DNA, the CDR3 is TGCGCCAGCAGCCAAGGATGGGCCGGGACAGGGGGCTACGAGCAGTACTTC.